The 17 T cell receptor beta chains presented below share a single source sample, sequenced in a study of shared clonotypes between healthy human individuals. The naive CD8 fraction comprised CD45RO-negative cells positively selected for CCR7 and excluded terminally differentiated effector memory CD45RA+ cells. TCRdb keeps only in-frame clones here, not all; method: immunoSEQ multiplex PCR. Found here are 450,000 to 700,000 clones, nearly 97% of them singletons; the top ten hold approximately 0.1%. Source material: naive CD8+ T cells sorted from blood. All receptors come from a woman aged 25-40 years in good health.

This chain uses TRBV30 with TRBJ1-5; tentative D call: TRBD1 (6 bases). This CDR3 has 12 residues. In germline, CDR1 is GTSNPN, CDR2 SVGIG (reference sequence). V was pared by 2 bases and J by 11 bases, with 13 bases between. The CDR3 DNA sequence: TGTGCCTGGAGTTGGGAGGGGGTTACCCAGCATTTT. Protein: CAWSWEGVTQHF.

J is TRBJ1-3 and V is TRBV7-5. TRBV7-5 is marked as a pseudogene. The CDR3 has 14 amino acids. The CDR3 sequence is CVRSQGREGNTIYF. The CDR3 DNA sequence: TGTGTCAGAAGCCAAGGTCGGGAGGGAAACACCATATATTTT.

The V and J genes are TRBV15 and TRBJ1-5; TRBD1 might be the D (6 bases). This CDR3 is built from 14 residues. Trimming cost V 5 bases and J 3 bases, with 11 bases left between them. Germline V gene lookup returns CDR1 LNHNV and CDR2 YYDKDF (reference sequence). The CDR3 reads CATSPHRDNQPQHF. CDR3 nucleotides: TGTGCCACCAGCCCCCACAGGGACAATCAGCCCCAGCATTTT.

The V call is TRBV28, the J call TRBJ1-2; 9 bases line up with TRBD1. The CDR3 is 17 residues long. Per germline, CDR1 MDHEN and CDR2 SYDVKM. Germline trimming cut 6 bases from V and 4 bases from J; bases unmatched to any gene: 15. In DNA, the CDR3 is TGTGCCAGCAGCCCTACAGGGGGCTGGGGACTGTTCTATGGCTACACCTTC. This gives the protein CASSPTGGWGLFYGYTF.

Comment on this clone: In the same sample, other DNA sequences code for this CDR3. The chain employs TRBV9 and TRBJ2-1; D not resolved. From germline, CDR1 is SGDLS and CDR2 YYNGEE. The CDR3 has 12 residues. Trimming took 0 bases from V and 8 from J, leaving 6 bases between them. CDR3 sequence (DNA): TGTGCCAGCAGCGTAGGAGGAGATGAGCAGTTCTTC. Encoded protein: CASSVGGDEQFF.

The chain combines TRBV7-2 with TRBJ2-5; 9 positions agree with TRBD2. After removal of 8 bases from V and 9 bases from J, the junction contained 13 bases not matched to a gene. The germline V gene encodes CDR1 SGHTA and CDR2 FQGNSA. The CDR3 is 14 amino acids. This chain's CDR3 is CASLAGTYLGAQYF. CDR3 in DNA: TGTGCCAGCCTAGCGGGGACGTATCTGGGGGCCCAGTACTTC.

The rearrangement uses TRBV27 and TRBJ2-1, with D tentatively TRBD2 (5 bases). Germline CDR1 MNHEY, CDR2 SMNVEV (reference sequence). V was pared by 5 bases and J by 7 bases, with 6 bases between. This CDR3 is 11 amino acids long. CDR3 DNA sequence: TGTGCCAGCAGTGAGGGAAATGAGCAGTTCTTC. Translation gives CASSEGNEQFF.

This chain connects TRBV7-9 to TRBJ2-7; D is possibly TRBD1 (6 bases). From germline, CDR1 is SEHNR and CDR2 FQNEAQ (reference sequence). V was shortened by 6 bases and J by 2 bases, with 11 bases between the two germline ends. CDR3 size: 13 residues. Here the CDR3 reads CASRSDSAYEQYF. DNA for the CDR3: TGTGCCAGCAGGTCGGACAGCGCCTACGAGCAGTACTTC.

The gene calls are TRBV14 and TRBJ2-2; the D gene is possibly TRBD2 (6 bases). V dropped 5 bases and J dropped 0 bases, with 10 bases sitting between them. Looked up from germline, CDR1 is SGHDN and CDR2 is FVKESK. This CDR3 has 15 amino acids. Here the CDR3 DNA reads TGTGCCAGCAGCTTTCTAGCGCCGAACACCGGGGAGCTGTTTTTT. Translating it yields CASSFLAPNTGELFF. The whole variable domain, filled in from reference TRBV14 and TRBJ2-2, reads EAGVTQFPSHSVIEKGQTVTLRCDPISGHDNLYWYRRVMGKEIKFLLHFVKESKQDESGMPNNRFLAERTGGTYSTLKVQPAELEDSGVYFCASSFLAPNTGELFFGEGSRLTVL.

V and J are TRBV28 and TRBJ1-2; a possible D gene is TRBD1 (6 bases). The V and J ends lost 5 bases and 4 bases respectively, with 8 bases between them. This CDR3 spans 12 amino acids. Germline V gene sequence: CDR1 MDHEN, CDR2 SYDVKM. The CDR3 region is CASSQGTYGYTF. DNA of the CDR3: TGTGCCAGCAGTCAGGGGACCTATGGCTACACCTTC.

The rearrangement uses TRBV7-9 and TRBJ2-5; 7 nucleotides line up with TRBD1. This CDR3 is 15 amino acids long. With 3 bases clipped from V and 0 bases from J, the junction kept 4 bases outside the gene matches. Germline V gene data show CDR1 as SEHNR and CDR2 as FQNEAQ (reference sequence). CDR3: CASSFWQGDQETQYF. DNA for the CDR3: TGTGCCAGCAGCTTCTGGCAGGGGGACCAAGAGACCCAGTACTTC. Variable domain in full (rest from reference TRBV7-9 and TRBJ2-5): DTGVSQNPRHKITKRGQNVTFRCDPISEHNRLYWYRQTLGQGPEFLTYFQNEAQLEKSRLLSDRFSAERPKGSFSTLEIQRTEQGDSAMYLCASSFWQGDQETQYFGPGTRLLVL.

The V gene is TRBV5-1, the J gene TRBJ2-1, with D tentatively TRBD2 (5 bases). The CDR3 has 13 residues. V was shortened by 6 bases and J by 5 bases, with 12 bases between the two germline ends. Germline V gene data show CDR1 as SGHRS and CDR2 as YFSETQ. This chain's CDR3 is CASTGSNHNEQFF. The DNA of the CDR3 is TGCGCCAGCACGGGATCAAATCACAATGAGCAGTTCTTC.

The chain employs TRBV5-6 and TRBJ2-7; D uncertain. The CDR3 is 12 amino acids. Germline V gene lookup returns CDR1 SGHDT and CDR2 YYEEEE. Trimming removed 3 bases from V and 4 bases from J, with 8 bases in between. In DNA, the CDR3 is TGTGCCAGCAGCTCGGTAGAATACGAGCAGTACTTC. It translates to CASSSVEYEQYF.

This sequence joins TRBV6-5 and TRBJ2-7; TRBD1 aligns across 8 bases. V was clipped by 7 bases and J by 2 bases; unmatched bases: 7. Per germline, CDR1 MNHEY and CDR2 SVGAGI. The CDR3 runs to 14 residues. CDR3: CASKPTGEAYEQYF. The CDR3 DNA sequence: TGTGCCAGCAAACCGACAGGGGAGGCCTACGAGCAGTACTTC.

The gene calls are TRBV19 and TRBJ2-2, with 9 bases fitting TRBD1. V lost 6 bases and J lost 3; bases outside the gene matches: 11. The CDR3 has 17 residues. The germline CDR1 and CDR2 sequences are LNHDA and SQIVND (reference sequence). The CDR3 is CASRSYIDRGDTGELFF. In nucleotides, the CDR3 is TGTGCCAGTAGATCATATATCGACAGGGGGGACACCGGGGAGCTGTTTTTT.

The rearrangement links TRBV7-9 to TRBJ2-1, with a possible D match to TRBD2 (6 bases). This CDR3 contains 16 residues. V dropped 7 bases and J dropped 6 bases, with 22 bases sitting between them. Germline V gene lookup returns CDR1 SEHNR and CDR2 FQNEAQ (reference sequence). CDR3 sequence reads: CASNPLVAEQGNEQFF. The DNA of the CDR3 is TGTGCCAGCAACCCCCTGGTAGCGGAGCAGGGCAATGAGCAGTTCTTC.

The rearrangement joins TRBV19 to TRBJ1-1; the D gene is possibly TRBD1 (6 bases). The germline gives CDR1 LNHDA, CDR2 SQIVND (reference sequence). CDR3 length: 13 amino acids. Trimming shortened V by 7 bases and J by 4 bases, and 13 bases separated the two germline ends. In nucleotides, the CDR3 is TGTGCCAGTACCACAGGACAGACCACTGAAGCTTTCTTT. This encodes CASTTGQTTEAFF.